Below are 12 T cell receptor beta chains sequenced from a single sample in a study of T-cell memory formation after mild COVID-19. TCRdb fed the 5' RACE reads into MiXCR, producing one record per CDR3 protein. The sample records hundreds of thousands of distinct CDR3 sequences, 28% being singletons. Sequenced: PBMCs or a T cell subset sorted from them (not recorded which). Every receptor here comes from an adult woman who had mild COVID-19 (a few samples of this study predate the infection). Cell type and time point are not known.

In this sample, this clonotype turned up a few times. The chain has TRBV14 and TRBJ2-3; D might be TRBD1 or TRBD2, each matching 5 bases. V was clipped by 3 bases and J by 8 bases, with 9 bases between them. This CDR3 is built from 12 residues. The germline gives CDR1 SGHDN, CDR2 FVKESK. CDR3 sequence reads: CASSHSGATQYF. CDR3 DNA: TGTGCCAGCAGCCATTCCGGGGCTACGCAGTATTTT.

The chain uses TRBV4-2 and TRBJ1-6; possible D gene TRBD1, 5 bases. The CDR3 totals 18 residues. The V end was cut by 2 bases, the J end by 4 bases, with 18 bases between. Germline loops: CDR1 LGHNA, CDR2 YNFKEQ. CDR3 residues: CASSQSHGLTDYNSPLHF. CDR3 sequence (DNA): TGTGCCAGCAGCCAATCTCATGGCCTGACAGATTATAATTCACCCCTCCACTTT.

This clonotype was detected only a few times. This chain uses TRBV4-1 with TRBJ2-7; D perhaps matches TRBD1 (7 bases). V lost 4 bases, J lost 5 bases, and 15 bases lay in between. The CDR3 length is 14 residues. The germline V gene encodes CDR1 MGHRA and CDR2 YSYEKL. CDR3: CASSPYQGGNEQYF. CDR3 sequence (DNA): TGCGCCAGCAGCCCCTACCAGGGGGGAAACGAGCAGTACTTC.

The chain has TRBV12-3 or TRBV12-4 and TRBJ2-2; weak D call: TRBD2 (5 bases). Deletions cut 5 bases from V and 0 bases from J, with 13 bases between. The CDR3 runs to 16 residues. In nucleotides, the CDR3 is TGTGCCAGCAGTGGAGGATGGGGTGCGAACACCGGGGAGCTGTTTTTT. Translating it yields CASSGGWGANTGELFF.

This sequence joins TRBV3-1 and TRBJ2-5; TRBD2 aligns across 7 bases. Germline V gene sequence: CDR1 LGHDT, CDR2 YNNKEL (reference sequence). The length of the CDR3 is 20 residues. The junction had 21 bases not matched to a gene; V was cut back by 0 bases and J by 5 bases. The CDR3 region is CASSQEGGSGEQLLSETQYF. CDR3 bases: TGTGCCAGCAGCCAAGAGGGGGGGTCTGGAGAGCAGCTCCTCTCGGAGACCCAGTACTTC.

This clonotype has just a few counts. The chain employs TRBV20-1 and TRBJ1-1; D uncertain. Trimming removed 3 bases at V and 3 bases at J, with 5 bases between. Germline CDR1 DFQATT, CDR2 SNEGSKA (reference sequence). The CDR3 covers 11 residues. DNA for the CDR3: TGCAGTGCTAGGAAGGACACTGAAGCTTTCTTT. This gives the protein CSARKDTEAFF.

This clonotype was counted between two and nine times. The V call is TRBV3-1, the J call TRBJ1-2; D perhaps matches TRBD1 (6 bases). Germline loops: CDR1 LGHDT, CDR2 YNNKEL (reference sequence). This CDR3 has 15 amino acids. V lost 0 bases and J lost 4, with 12 bases in between. The CDR3 DNA reads as TGTGCCAGCAGCCAAGAAACGTTGGACAGCTATGGCTACACCTTC. Protein: CASSQETLDSYGYTF. The full variable domain, rest sourced from reference TRBV3-1 and TRBJ1-2, is DTAVSQTPKYLVTQMGNDKSIKCEQNLGHDTMYWYKQDSKKFLKIMFSYNNKELIINETVPNRFSPKSPDKAHLNLHINSLELGDSAVYFCASSQETLDSYGYTFGSGTRLTVV.

The chain employs TRBV28 and TRBJ2-7; no reliable D call. The V and J ends lost 2 bases and 0 bases respectively, with 11 bases between them. This CDR3 has 15 residues. Germline CDR1 MDHEN, CDR2 SYDVKM. The CDR3 coding sequence is TGTGCCAGCAGTTTACGAGACACGAGCTCCTACGAGCAGTACTTC. Its translation: CASSLRDTSSYEQYF. Using reference TRBV28 and TRBJ2-7 for the parts outside the CDR3, the full variable domain is DVKVTQSSRYLVKRTGEKVFLECVQDMDHENMFWYRQDPGLGLRLIYFSYDVKMKEKGDIPEGYSVSREKKERFSLILESASTNQTSMYLCASSLRDTSSYEQYFGPGTRLTVT.

The CDR3 loop is CASSVSEGYEQYF. The CDR3 DNA follows: TGTGCCAGCAGTGTCTCTGAAGGCTACGAGCAGTACTTC. J is TRBJ2-7 and V is TRBV6-5; no clear D gene. Trimming pared 5 bases from V and 3 bases from J, leaving 11 bases between. The CDR3 covers 13 residues. Germline CDR1 MNHEY, CDR2 SVGAGI.

The chain joins TRBV7-9 to TRBJ2-2; TRBD1 agrees at 7 bases. The ends lost 5 bases at V and 3 bases at J; junction bases unmatched: 12. The CDR3 runs to 17 residues. Germline values: CDR1 SEHNR, CDR2 FQNEAQ (reference sequence). CDR3 sequence: CASSPIPTGPDTGELFF. The CDR3 region has the DNA TGTGCCAGCAGCCCTATCCCGACAGGGCCGGACACCGGGGAGCTGTTTTTT.

Many counts were recorded for this clonotype. The chain combines TRBV24-1 with TRBJ2-1; D may correspond to TRBD1 or TRBD2 (6 bases each). The germline V gene has CDR1 KGHDR and CDR2 SFDVKD. V was trimmed by 7 bases and J by 3 bases, leaving 15 bases between them. There are 15 residues in the CDR3. The chain's CDR3 is CATRTTGGSYNEQFF. The CDR3 nucleotides read TGTGCCACCAGGACTACCGGGGGCAGCTACAATGAGCAGTTCTTC.

To note about this clonotype: The CDR3 does not close with the conserved phenylalanine or tryptophan, likely indicating a read error. The DNA of the CDR3 is TGTGCCACCAAAGGAGTTAAGAATGAGCAGTTCTTA. Translation: CATKGVKNEQFL. The chain couples TRBV24-1 to TRBJ2-1; D remains unclear. The germline V and J ends were trimmed by 8 bases and 7 bases, with 11 bases remaining between them. CDR1 KGHDR and CDR2 SFDVKD come from the germline V gene. This CDR3 region has 12 residues.